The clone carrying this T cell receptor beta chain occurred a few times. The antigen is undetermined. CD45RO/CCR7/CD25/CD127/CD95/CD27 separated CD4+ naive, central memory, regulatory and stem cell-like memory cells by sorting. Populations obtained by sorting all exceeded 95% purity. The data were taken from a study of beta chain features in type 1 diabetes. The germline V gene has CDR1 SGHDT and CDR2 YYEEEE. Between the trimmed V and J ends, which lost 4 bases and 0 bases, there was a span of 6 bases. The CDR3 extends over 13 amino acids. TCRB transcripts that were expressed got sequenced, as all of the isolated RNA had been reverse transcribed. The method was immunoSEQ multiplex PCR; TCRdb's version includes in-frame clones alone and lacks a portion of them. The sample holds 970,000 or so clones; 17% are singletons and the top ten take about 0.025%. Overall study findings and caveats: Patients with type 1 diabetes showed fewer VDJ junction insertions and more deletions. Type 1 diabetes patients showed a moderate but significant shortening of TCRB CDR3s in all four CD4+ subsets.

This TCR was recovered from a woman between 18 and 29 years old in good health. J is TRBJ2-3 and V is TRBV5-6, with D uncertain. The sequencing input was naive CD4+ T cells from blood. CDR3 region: CASSPMSTDTQYF. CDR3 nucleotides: TGTGCCAGCAGCCCAATGAGCACAGATACGCAGTATTTT.